The 20 T cell receptor beta chains reported below all come from one sample, sequenced in a study of shared clonotypes between healthy human individuals. Assay: immunoSEQ multiplex PCR; the TCRdb copy retains only in-frame clones and omits some. This sample has approximately 470,000 clones; about 85% occur once, and the top ten carry 9.5% to 15%. Material: PBMCs. These receptors all come from a woman aged 40-49 years in good health. Some clones in this sample may be carry-over from other donors' samples.

V usage is TRBV18 and J usage is TRBJ2-1; D may match TRBD1 or TRBD2 (5 bases each). The germline CDR1 and CDR2 sequences are KGHSH and LQKENI. V lost 3 bases to trimming and J lost 4 bases, with 19 bases between them. The CDR3 runs 17 residues. This chain's CDR3 is CASSPTAGTAPYNEQFF. The CDR3 DNA reads as TGTGCCAGCTCACCGACTGCCGGGACGGCTCCTTACAATGAGCAGTTCTTC.

The count of this clone is one. This chain links TRBV2 with TRBJ1-1; 10 bases align to TRBD1. With V trimmed by 5 bases and J by 6 bases, 6 bases remained unmatched. Germline V gives CDR1 SNHLY, CDR2 FYNNEI. The CDR3 has 14 amino acids. The CDR3 region is CASSPRQGASEAFF. The CDR3 bases are TGTGCCAGCAGTCCCAGACAGGGGGCATCTGAAGCTTTCTTT.

V is TRBV5-1 and J is TRBJ2-3, with TRBD2 matching over 9 bases. This CDR3 has 15 amino acids. Germline V gene sequence: CDR1 SGHRS, CDR2 YFSETQ. The V gene end was trimmed by 7 bases and the J gene end by 1 base; junction bases not matched to a gene: 7. CDR3 region: CASGASGKGTDTQYF. The CDR3 DNA is TGCGCCAGCGGGGCTAGCGGGAAGGGCACAGATACGCAGTATTTT.

V is TRBV6-6 and J is TRBJ2-2; TRBD1 aligns across 8 bases. Germline V gene lookup returns CDR1 MNHNY and CDR2 SVGAGI (reference sequence). With 6 bases clipped from V and 3 bases from J, the junction kept 3 bases outside the gene matches. The CDR3 loop spans 14 amino acids. The CDR3 protein is CASRATGDTGELFF. The CDR3 nucleotides read TGTGCCAGCAGGGCGACAGGGGACACCGGGGAGCTGTTTTTT.

A word on this clone: Relative to the germline gene, one junction end is altered; a read error may explain this. The chain joins TRBV4-2 to TRBJ2-1, with TRBD2 matching 7 bases. This CDR3 is built from 17 residues. Germline CDR1 reads LGHNA; CDR2 reads YNFKEQ. CDR3 bases: TGTGCCAGCAGACAAGCCGCGGGAGAAGGGTCCTACAATGAGCAGTTCTTC. It translates to CASRQAAGEGSYNEQFF.

This sequence joins TRBV5-4 and TRBJ2-5, with D possibly being TRBD1 or TRBD2 (7 bases each). Trimming took off 1 base at V and 4 bases at J, with 17 bases between the two ends. This CDR3 spans 16 amino acids. Germline CDR1 reads SGHNT; CDR2 reads YYREEE (reference sequence). This CDR3 reads CASSLPGGLAVETQYF. CDR3 DNA sequence: TGTGCCAGCAGCTTGCCAGGGGGGCTAGCGGTAGAGACCCAGTACTTC. The full variable domain, with the rest looked up from reference TRBV5-4 and TRBJ2-5, is ETGVTQSPTHLIKTRGQQVTLRCSSQSGHNTVSWYQQALGQGPQFIFQYYREEENGRGNFPPRFSGLQFPNYSSELNVNALELDDSALYLCASSLPGGLAVETQYFGPGTRLLVL.

The V gene is TRBV7-2, the J gene TRBJ2-7, with 9 nucleotides matching TRBD2. Germline loops: CDR1 SGHTA, CDR2 FQGNSA. CDR3 length: 16 residues. Trimming at V came to 5 bases and at J to 0 bases, leaving 8 bases not matched to a gene. CDR3 nucleotides: TGTGCCAGCAGCCGTGGCGGCGGGAGGGGCTCCTACGAGCAGTACTTC. It translates to CASSRGGGRGSYEQYF.

To note about this clone: It is likely a read error: a sequence one base away is far more abundant. The sample holds other DNA sequences that translate to the same CDR3. This chain joins TRBV5-4 and TRBJ2-5, with 10 bases lining up with TRBD2. The V gene's germline CDR1 is SGHNT and CDR2 YYREEE (reference sequence). V dropped 8 bases and J dropped 3; count of bases not matched to a gene: 10. The CDR3 contains 15 residues. Written as DNA, the CDR3 is TGTGCCAGTAGCCCGGGGACTAGCGCAAAAGAGACCCAGTACTTC. Residues: CASSPGTSAKETQYF.

J is TRBJ2-4 and V is TRBV4-2; no definite D call. The V end lost 0 bases, the J end lost 0 bases, and 12 bases lay between the germline ends. Per the germline V gene, CDR1 is LGHNA and CDR2 is YNFKEQ. The length of the CDR3 is 17 residues. CDR3: CASSQEVSWLAKNIQYF. DNA of the CDR3: TGTGCCAGCAGCCAAGAGGTATCGTGGTTAGCCAAAAACATTCAGTACTTC.

This clone was observed a single time. The genes are TRBV5-1 and TRBJ1-2, with 10 bases matching TRBD1. With V trimmed by 4 bases and J by 8 bases, 8 bases remained unmatched. In germline, CDR1 is SGHRS, CDR2 YFSETQ. This CDR3 region has 14 residues. CDR3 sequence (DNA): TGCGCCAGCAGCAGCGGACAGGGGGTCTTCGGCTACACCTTC. It codes for CASSSGQGVFGYTF.

The genes are TRBV6-1 and TRBJ1-1; D gene ambiguous. The V and J ends lost 7 bases and 0 bases respectively, with 12 bases between them. The germline CDR1 and CDR2 sequences are MNHNS and SASEGT. The CDR3 extends over 14 amino acids. The CDR3 loop is CASKENPLNTEAFF. CDR3 bases: TGTGCCAGCAAGGAGAACCCTCTGAACACTGAAGCTTTCTTT.

This clone was seen once. This chain connects TRBV11-1 to TRBJ2-5; no reliable D call. CDR3 length equals 13 residues. The germline V gene has CDR1 SGHAT and CDR2 FQDESV (reference sequence). The ends were cut back, 3 bases at V and 4 bases at J, with 9 bases in the middle. CDR3 DNA: TGTGCCAGCAGCTTTCGCAGCATAGAGACCCAGTACTTC. This sequence encodes CASSFRSIETQYF.

J is TRBJ2-1 and V is TRBV6-5; 8 bases match TRBD2. There are 16 residues in the CDR3. Trimming at V came to 0 bases and at J to 5 bases, leaving 6 bases not matched to a gene. Germline V lookup: CDR1 MNHEY, CDR2 SVGAGI. The CDR3 DNA sequence: TGTGCCAGCAGTTACTCTAGCGGGGTGGGCAACAATGAGCAGTTCTTC. It translates to CASSYSSGVGNNEQFF.

The rearrangement joins TRBV6-6 to TRBJ1-2, with no clear D. CDR1 is MNHNY, CDR2 SVGAGI, per germline (reference sequence). Trimming cost V 2 bases and J 13 bases, with 11 bases left between them. The CDR3 loop spans 11 amino acids. CDR3 sequence: CASSYEGSCTF. CDR3 nucleotides: TGTGCCAGCAGTTACGAGGGCAGCTGCACCTTC.

The chain has TRBV10-3 and TRBJ1-5; D is ambiguous. Trimming left V 7 bases short and J 3 bases short, with 10 bases between. Germline V lookup: CDR1 ENHRY, CDR2 SYGVKD. CDR3 size: 13 residues. DNA of the CDR3: TGTGCCATCACTACGGGCCTCAATCAGCCCCAGCATTTT. It translates to CAITTGLNQPQHF.

In its sample, this clone was seen once. The chain joins TRBV4-1 to TRBJ1-1; no clear D. V lost 1 base and J 1 base, leaving 7 bases between the germline ends. CDR3 length: 14 amino acids. Germline V gene data show CDR1 as MGHRA and CDR2 as YSYEKL. The CDR3 here is CASSQVRANTEAFF. The CDR3 bases are TGCGCCAGCAGCCAAGTCCGGGCGAACACTGAAGCTTTCTTT.

This clone has a handful of counts. The chain employs TRBV28 and TRBJ1-1; D gene uncertain. Trimming cost V 8 bases and J 4 bases, with 8 bases left between them. This CDR3 has 11 amino acids. Per the germline V gene, CDR1 is MDHEN and CDR2 is SYDVKM. Written as DNA, the CDR3 is TGTGCCAGCGTGTCCGGCACTGAAGCTTTCTTT. Residues: CASVSGTEAFF.

Comment on this clone: Given a far larger clone just one base away, this is likely a sequencing read error. The J gene is TRBJ2-5, the V gene TRBV4-2, with D possibly being TRBD2 (5 bases). Germline lookup yields CDR1 LGHNA and CDR2 YNFKEQ. The CDR3 has 13 residues. The CDR3 spells CASSQAASETQYF. In nucleotides, the CDR3 is TGTGCCAGCAGTCAAGCGGCAAGTGAGACCCAGTACTTC.

The chain has TRBV5-1 and TRBJ2-1; a possible D gene is TRBD2 (5 bases). This CDR3 region has 13 residues. Germline loops: CDR1 SGHRS, CDR2 YFSETQ. With 0 bases removed from V and 7 bases from J, the gap between germline ends came to 8 bases. The DNA for the CDR3 is TGCGCCAGCAGCTTGGGAAGGAGGAATGAGCAGTTCTTC. This encodes CASSLGRRNEQFF.

CDR3 sequence reads: CASSYSRTGPETQYF. The CDR3 nucleotides are TGTGCCAGCAGTTACTCAAGGACAGGGCCAGAGACCCAGTACTTC. The rearrangement links TRBV6-5 to TRBJ2-5, with TRBD1 matching over 8 bases. This CDR3 is 15 amino acids long. The V gene end was trimmed by 0 bases and the J gene end by 4 bases; junction bases not matched to a gene: 4. In germline, CDR1 is MNHEY, CDR2 SVGAGI.